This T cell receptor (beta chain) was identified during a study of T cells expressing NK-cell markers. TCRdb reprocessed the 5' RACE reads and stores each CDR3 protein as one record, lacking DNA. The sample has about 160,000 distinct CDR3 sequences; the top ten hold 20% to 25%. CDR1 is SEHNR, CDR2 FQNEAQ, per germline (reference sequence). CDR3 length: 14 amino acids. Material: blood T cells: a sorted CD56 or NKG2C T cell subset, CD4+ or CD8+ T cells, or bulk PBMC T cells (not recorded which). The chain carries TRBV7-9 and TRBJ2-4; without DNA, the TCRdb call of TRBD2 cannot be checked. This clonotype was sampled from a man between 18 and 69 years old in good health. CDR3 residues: CASSQTGGDTIQYF.